The next 26 T cell receptor beta chains were all read from a single sample in a study of T-cell reconstitution after alpha-beta-depleted transplantation in children. It was with unique molecular identifiers that the TCRbeta library was prepared. TCRdb redid the calling of the PCR reads with MiXCR, one entry per CDR3 protein. The top ten hold about 4.6% of the sample, which has hundreds of thousands of distinct CDR3 sequences, roughly 15% seen once. This material consisted of PBMCs, mostly from graft donor cells, taken 360 days after TCRalphabeta/CD19-depleted stem cell transplant. The source is a male patient under 18 who had a stem cell transplant for acute lymphoblastic leukemia, so the T cells may come from the graft donor.

This clonotype was found many times. V usage is TRBV12-3 or TRBV12-4 and J usage is TRBJ2-1; D is unresolved. V was clipped by 6 bases and J by 1 base, with 13 bases between them. The CDR3 length is 15 residues. The CDR3 bases are TGTGCCAGCAGCCCCGACCTCTATTCCTACAATGAGCAGTTCTTC. Translated, it gives CASSPDLYSYNEQFF.

Here the CDR3 DNA reads TGCGCCAGCAGCCCGGGACAGGGGGCAAAGCCCCAGCATTTT. It is translated as CASSPGQGAKPQHF. The chain uses TRBV5-1 and TRBJ1-5, with 12 bases identical to TRBD1. Germline V CDR1 and CDR2: SGHRS, YFSETQ. V was pared by 4 bases and J by 8 bases, with 4 bases of the junction left unmatched. The CDR3 contains 14 residues.

The chain carries TRBV7-9 and TRBJ2-1; 8 bases map to TRBD2. Germline V gene data show CDR1 as SEHNR and CDR2 as FQNEAQ (reference sequence). V shed 0 bases, J shed 7 bases, and the junction held 14 bases outside the gene matches. CDR3 size: 18 residues. CDR3 loop: CASSLAPPGGRERNEQFF. In DNA, the CDR3 is TGTGCCAGCAGCTTAGCCCCTCCGGGAGGGCGGGAGAGGAATGAGCAGTTCTTC.

V and J are TRBV4-1 and TRBJ2-1, with 10 bases matching TRBD2. Germline assignment: CDR1 MGHRA and CDR2 YSYEKL. With V trimmed by 8 bases and J by 4 bases, 2 bases remained unmatched. The CDR3 has 13 residues. The CDR3 nucleotides read TGCGCCAGCCTTAGCGGGAGGTACAATGAGCAGTTCTTC. This encodes CASLSGRYNEQFF.

This clonotype has only a few counts. The gene calls are TRBV27 and TRBJ2-1; D is unresolved. V dropped 6 bases and J dropped 6 bases, with 15 bases sitting between them. This CDR3 comprises 14 residues. Germline loops: CDR1 MNHEY, CDR2 SMNVEV (reference sequence). CDR3 nucleotide sequence: TGTGCCAGCAGACTTAGTTTAGCCTTCAATGAGCAGTTCTTC. This codes for CASRLSLAFNEQFF.

This clonotype has a count of ten or more. This chain uses TRBV7-9 with TRBJ2-3, with 8 bases aligning to TRBD2. V trimming: 5 bases; J trimming: 2 bases; junction bases outside the gene matches: 9. Germline CDR1 reads SEHNR; CDR2 reads FQNEAQ (reference sequence). The CDR3 contains 16 residues. In nucleotides, the CDR3 is TGTGCCAGCAGCAACCCGGGACTAGGGAACACAGATACGCAGTATTTT. This sequence encodes CASSNPGLGNTDTQYF. The full variable domain, completed using reference TRBV7-9 and TRBJ2-3, is DTGVSQNPRHKITKRGQNVTFRCDPISEHNRLYWYRQTLGQGPEFLTYFQNEAQLEKSRLLSDRFSAERPKGSFSTLEIQRTEQGDSAMYLCASSNPGLGNTDTQYFGPGTRLTVL.

The V call is TRBV25-1, the J call TRBJ2-5, with TRBD1 matching 9 bases. The V gene's germline CDR1 is MGHDK and CDR2 SYGVNS. CDR3 length: 18 amino acids. Losses at the gene ends were 6 bases for V and 1 base for J; bases not matched to a gene: 15. DNA of the CDR3: TGTGCCAGCAGCCTGCGGCCCCGGGACAGGGTTTCCCAAGAGACCCAGTACTTC. Amino acids: CASSLRPRDRVSQETQYF. The variable domain in full, completed from reference TRBV25-1 and TRBJ2-5, reads EADIYQTPRYLVIGTGKKITLECSQTMGHDKMYWYQQDPGMELHLIHYSYGVNSTEKGDLSSESTVSRIRTEHFPLTLESARPSHTSQYLCASSLRPRDRVSQETQYFGPGTRLLVL.

This clonotype was seen many times. The chain combines TRBV20-1 with TRBJ1-6, with D perhaps TRBD1 (5 bases). The ends were cut back, 6 bases at V and 7 bases at J, with 13 bases in the middle. CDR1 is DFQATT and CDR2 is SNEGSKA in the germline V gene (reference sequence). The CDR3 spans 13 residues. This chain's CDR3 is CSAIGTLNSPLHF. The DNA for the CDR3 is TGCAGTGCAATCGGGACGCTCAATTCACCCCTCCACTTT.

The rearrangement uses TRBV20-1 and TRBJ1-3; D is uncertain. The V and J ends lost 0 bases and 0 bases respectively, with 15 bases between them. The CDR3 consists of 17 residues. From germline, CDR1 is DFQATT and CDR2 SNEGSKA (reference sequence). The CDR3 nucleotides are TGCAGTGCTAGAGAAAGGCCCGAGATAAGCTCTGGAAACACCATATATTTT. This translates into CSARERPEISSGNTIYF.

This clonotype has more than one count but fewer than ten. The V and J genes are TRBV7-6 and TRBJ2-3; 11 positions match TRBD2. The CDR3 runs 16 residues. After removal of 4 bases from V and 4 bases from J, the junction contained 7 bases not matched to a gene. Looked up from germline, CDR1 is SGHVS and CDR2 is FNYEAQ. CDR3 nucleotides: TGTGCCAGCAGCTCCACTAGCGGGAGTCTCGCAGATACGCAGTATTTT. This sequence encodes CASSSTSGSLADTQYF.

V usage is TRBV7-9 and J usage is TRBJ2-1; tentative D call: TRBD1 (5 bases). Germline loops: CDR1 SEHNR, CDR2 FQNEAQ (reference sequence). The V end lost 3 bases, the J end lost 6 bases, and 9 bases lay between the germline ends. This CDR3 region has 13 residues. CDR3 region: CASSFPTANEQFF. For the CDR3, the DNA is TGTGCCAGCAGCTTTCCGACAGCCAATGAGCAGTTCTTC.

The V and J genes are TRBV5-1 and TRBJ1-1; D remains unclear. This CDR3 contains 16 residues. Trimming took 0 bases from V and 4 from J, leaving 16 bases between them. Germline V gene sequence: CDR1 SGHRS, CDR2 YFSETQ. For the CDR3, the DNA is TGCGCCAGCAGCTTGGCATTGGGTGCGGTTGTCACTGAAGCTTTCTTT. Translated, it gives CASSLALGAVVTEAFF.

This clonotype has a count of ten or more. The genes are TRBV29-1 and TRBJ2-7; D is tentatively TRBD1 or TRBD2 (5 bases each). The CDR3 length is 11 residues. The V gene's germline CDR1 is SQVTM and CDR2 ANQGSEA. Trimming left V 3 bases short and J 3 bases short, with 6 bases between. DNA of the CDR3: TGCAGCGTTGAGGGGGACTACGAGCAGTACTTC. Translating it yields CSVEGDYEQYF.

This clonotype was found many times. V and J are TRBV5-1 and TRBJ2-7, with 9 positions matching TRBD1. Trimming took 4 bases from V and 4 from J; bases not matched to a gene: 3. The CDR3 is 13 residues long. The germline CDR1 and CDR2 sequences are SGHRS and YFSETQ. The CDR3 DNA follows: TGCGCCAGCAGCGGACAGGGGTCGTACGAGCAGTACTTC. Protein: CASSGQGSYEQYF.

This chain connects TRBV5-1 to TRBJ2-7; no definite D call. Germline-derived CDR1 and CDR2 are SGHRS and YFSETQ. Trimming took 0 bases from V and 4 from J, leaving 14 bases between them. CDR3 length: 15 amino acids. The CDR3 region is CASSLGEHGRYEQYF. In DNA, the CDR3 is TGCGCCAGCAGCTTGGGGGAACATGGGCGTTACGAGCAGTACTTC. Drawing the rest from reference TRBV5-1 and TRBJ2-7, the complete variable domain is KAGVTQTPRYLIKTRGQQVTLSCSPISGHRSVSWYQQTPGQGLQFLFEYFSETQRNKGNFPGRFSGRQFSNSRSEMNVSTLELGDSALYLCASSLGEHGRYEQYFGPGTRLTVT.

This clonotype occurred many times. The CDR3 reads CASSFMAGGPSYNEQFF. For the CDR3, the DNA is TGTGCCAGCAGCTTCATGGCGGGAGGGCCGTCCTACAATGAGCAGTTCTTC. The J gene is TRBJ2-1, the V gene TRBV7-9, with TRBD2 matching 9 bases. CDR1 is SEHNR, CDR2 FQNEAQ, per germline (reference sequence). CDR3 length: 17 residues. The J segment lost 1 base and the V segment lost 3 bases, leaving 7 bases of the junction unmatched.

This clonotype was observed at least ten times. The chain recombines TRBV7-3 with TRBJ2-2, with D maybe TRBD2 (6 bases). The V gene's germline CDR1 is SGHTA and CDR2 FQGTGA. This CDR3 region has 14 residues. The ends were cut back, 2 bases at V and 5 bases at J, with 9 bases in the middle. In DNA, the CDR3 is TGTGCCAGCAGCTTAGGGACTTCAACCGGGGAGCTGTTTTTT. Its protein product is CASSLGTSTGELFF. The full variable domain, in which reference TRBV7-3 and TRBJ2-2 provide the parts outside the CDR3, is GAGVSQTPSNKVTEKGKYVELRCDPISGHTALYWYRQSLGQGPEFLIYFQGTGAADDSGLPNDRFFAVRPEGSVSTLKIQRTERGDSAVYLCASSLGTSTGELFFGEGSRLTVL.

This clonotype was counted a few times. The gene calls are TRBV29-1 and TRBJ1-5; D is uncertain. The CDR3 loop spans 13 amino acids. V lost 6 bases, J lost 4 bases, and 13 bases lay in between. Germline assignment: CDR1 SQVTM and CDR2 ANQGSEA. The CDR3 sequence is CSVAGGRNQPQHF. The CDR3 DNA is TGCAGCGTAGCGGGCGGCCGAAATCAGCCCCAGCATTTT. Full variable domain (remainder filled in from reference TRBV29-1 and TRBJ1-5): SAVISQKPSRDICQRGTSLTIQCQVDSQVTMMFWYRQQPGQSLTLIATANQGSEATYESGFVIDKFPISRPNLTFSTLTVSNMSPEDSSIYLCSVAGGRNQPQHFGDGTRLSIL.

This clonotype was counted a few times. The J gene is TRBJ2-1, the V gene TRBV7-7, with 10 positions matching TRBD2. The germline CDR1 and CDR2 sequences are SSHAT and FNYEAQ (reference sequence). The CDR3 spans 13 residues. The J segment lost 6 bases and the V segment lost 5 bases, leaving 1 base of the junction unmatched. The CDR3 sequence is CASSRTSGNEQFF. The CDR3 coding sequence is TGTGCCAGCAGCCGGACTAGCGGCAATGAGCAGTTCTTC.

The rearrangement uses TRBV12-3 or TRBV12-4 and TRBJ2-2; 10 bases line up with TRBD1. CDR3 length: 18 residues. The V segment lost 5 bases and the J segment 4 bases; nucleotides outside the gene matches: 13. CDR3 loop: CASSPSLGTGVGTGELFF. DNA of the CDR3: TGTGCCAGCAGTCCCTCCCTCGGGACAGGGGTTGGCACCGGGGAGCTGTTTTTT.

This clonotype was counted only a few times. The chain has TRBV6-4 and TRBJ2-1, with D maybe TRBD1 (6 bases). Germline CDR1 and CDR2: MRHNA and SNTAGT. Between the trimmed V and J ends, which lost 2 bases and 1 base, there was a span of 12 bases. This CDR3 is built from 16 residues. The CDR3 loop is CASSDGGTGSYNEQFF. As DNA, the CDR3 is TGTGCCAGCAGTGACGGGGGAACAGGGTCCTACAATGAGCAGTTCTTC.

The genes are TRBV5-1 and TRBJ1-1, with 8 bases matching TRBD1. This CDR3 spans 15 amino acids. With 0 bases clipped from V and 1 base from J, the junction kept 2 bases outside the gene matches. Germline-derived CDR1 and CDR2 are SGHRS and YFSETQ. The CDR3: CASSLGTGWNTEAFF. The DNA for the CDR3 is TGCGCCAGCAGCTTGGGGACAGGGTGGAACACTGAAGCTTTCTTT.

This chain uses TRBV20-1 with TRBJ2-7, with TRBD2 matching 8 bases. This CDR3 region has 15 residues. CDR1 and CDR2 from the germline V gene are DFQATT and SNEGSKA (reference sequence). V lost 3 bases, J lost 4 bases, and 11 bases stayed unmatched. The DNA of the CDR3 is TGCAGTGCTAGCGATGGTGGCGGGAGGAGTTACGAGCAGTACTTC. Protein: CSASDGGGRSYEQYF.

This clonotype occurred a few times. CDR3: CASSSSAGVGYEQYF. DNA of the CDR3: TGCGCCAGCAGCTCCTCAGCGGGAGTAGGCTACGAGCAGTACTTC. V usage is TRBV5-1 and J usage is TRBJ2-7; 8 bases align to TRBD2. The ends lost 3 bases at V and 3 bases at J; junction bases unmatched: 8. The length of the CDR3 is 15 residues. CDR1 is SGHRS and CDR2 is YFSETQ in the germline V gene.

This clonotype was seen only a few times. The V and J genes are TRBV12-3 or TRBV12-4 and TRBJ2-7; 7 bases are a match to TRBD2. Trimming cost V 5 bases and J 2 bases; bases outside gene matches: 6. The CDR3 runs 14 residues. Written as DNA, the CDR3 is TGTGCCAGCAGTGGGGGGGGACTACCCTACGAGCAGTACTTC. It is translated as CASSGGGLPYEQYF.

The V gene is TRBV30, the J gene TRBJ2-7, with D possibly TRBD2 on 6 matching bases. The CDR3 sequence is 13 residues long. The germline V gene encodes CDR1 GTSNPN and CDR2 SVGIG (reference sequence). The V end lost 3 bases, the J end lost 3 bases, and 12 bases lay between the germline ends. In DNA, the CDR3 is TGTGCCTGGAGGGACTGGAGGGACTACGAGCAGTACTTC. Amino acids: CAWRDWRDYEQYF.